Reported below is one TCR beta chain. The antigen remains undetermined. This entry is derived from a study of OX40 agonist ivuxolimab in advanced cancers. At the level of the study: Partial responses occurred in three patients (one hepatocellular carcinoma, two cutaneous melanoma).

Overall study results and limits: In the 0.1 to 3.0 mg/kg range, CD4+ and CD8+ blood T cells had expanded clonally by week 6. Also showing low normalized T-cell clonal expansion were some of the nonresponders. On average, CD8+ T cells had more expanded clones than CD4+.

CDR3 size: 13 residues. Between the trimmed V and J ends, which lost 3 bases and 1 base, there was a span of 7 bases. Germline loops: CDR1 SGDLS, CDR2 YYNGEE. The assay was immunoSEQ multiplex PCR, and TCRdb's table has in-frame clones only and misses some. Here the sample spans 40,000 to 50,000 clones, roughly 90% being singletons. This specimen consisted of CD4+ or CD8+ T cells sorted from blood, obtained in a trial of the OX40 agonist ivuxolimab. This chain joins TRBV9 and TRBJ1-1; D remains ambiguous. This sequence originates from an adult with an advanced solid tumor such as melanoma, head and neck, liver or kidney cancer. CDR3 residues: CASSAWGNTEAFF. In DNA form, the CDR3 reads TGTGCCAGCAGCGCTTGGGGGAACACTGAAGCTTTCTTT.